This T cell receptor beta chain derives from a study of regulatory T cells in long-lasting Graves disease. Study-level results: A reduction in accuracy may have resulted from the small sample size.

The time point: persistent/refractory GD, antithyroid drugs over 5 years with positive TRAb. RNA from PBMCs was the source of the TCR library. This clonotype was seen ten or more times. Its antigen is undetermined. The TCR beta library used iRepertoire HTBI primers with Arm-PCR amplification of CDR3. TCRdb ran MiXCR on the multiplex PCR reads and lists one entry per CDR3 protein. The table shows a few hundred thousand distinct CDR3 sequences, with about 22% occurring only once. The TCR was taken from a female donor with Graves disease. The starting material was peripheral blood mononuclear cells (PBMCs), obtained when the disease was refractory, from a patient treated with antithyroid drugs.

The CDR3 region is CASSSRSRAIEAFF. In nucleotides, the CDR3 is TGTGCCAGCAGTTCTCGATCCAGGGCTATTGAAGCTTTCTTT. This chain uses TRBV2 with TRBJ1-1, with D perhaps matching TRBD1 (5 bases). Trimming removed 5 bases at V and 7 bases at J, with 17 bases between. The CDR3 length is 14 residues. Per germline, CDR1 SNHLY and CDR2 FYNNEI.